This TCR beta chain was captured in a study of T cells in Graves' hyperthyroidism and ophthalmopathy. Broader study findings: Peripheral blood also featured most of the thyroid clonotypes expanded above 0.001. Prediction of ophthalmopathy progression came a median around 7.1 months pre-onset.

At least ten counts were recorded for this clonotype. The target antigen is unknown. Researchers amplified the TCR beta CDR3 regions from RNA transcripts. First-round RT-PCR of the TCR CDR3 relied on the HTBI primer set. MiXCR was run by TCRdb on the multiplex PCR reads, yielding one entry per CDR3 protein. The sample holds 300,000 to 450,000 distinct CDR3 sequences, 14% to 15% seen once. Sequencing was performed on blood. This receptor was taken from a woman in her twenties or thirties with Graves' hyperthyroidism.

CDR3 residues: CSVRFPYNEQFF. Here the CDR3 DNA reads TGCAGCGTTCGGTTTCCCTACAATGAGCAGTTCTTC. The rearrangement links TRBV29-1 to TRBJ2-1, with D uncertain. This CDR3 is built from 12 residues. Per the germline V gene, CDR1 is SQVTM and CDR2 is ANQGSEA. The ends were cut back, 5 bases at V and 2 bases at J, with 7 bases in the middle.